One sample yielded the 16 T cell receptor beta chains listed below, sequenced in a study of blood T cell repertoires in COVID-19. TCRdb's table, derived via immunoSEQ multiplex PCR, lists solely in-frame clones and lacks some. The table shows around 200,000 clones, with approximately 81% occurring only once. Source material: PBMCs or T cells enriched from blood (not recorded which). Receptors originate from a man between 40 and 49 years old who had recovered from COVID-19.

V gene TRBV11-2 combines with J gene TRBJ2-7; TRBD1 agrees at 8 bases. V lost 3 bases to trimming and J lost 5 bases; unmatched junction nucleotides: 6. Germline loops: CDR1 SGHAT, CDR2 FQNNGV. This CDR3 spans 14 amino acids. CDR3 DNA sequence: TGTGCCAGCAGCTTTGTCCAGGGGGCCCACGAGCAGTACTTC. It encodes CASSFVQGAHEQYF.

The chain joins TRBV27 to TRBJ2-2, with 7 bases matching TRBD2. This CDR3 is 14 amino acids long. Germline V lookup: CDR1 MNHEY, CDR2 SMNVEV (reference sequence). Trimming at V came to 7 bases and at J to 4 bases, leaving 6 bases not matched to a gene. The CDR3 DNA sequence: TGTGCCAGCACAGTCTGGGAGGGCACCGGGGAGCTGTTTTTT. This gives the protein CASTVWEGTGELFF.

This chain links TRBV9 with TRBJ1-1; 8 bases map to TRBD1. Germline V gives CDR1 SGDLS, CDR2 YYNGEE. The CDR3 sequence is 16 residues long. With V trimmed by 3 bases and J by 3 bases, 10 bases remained unmatched. Here the CDR3 DNA reads TGTGCCAGCAGCGACCGACAGGGGTCGGGATACACTGAAGCTTTCTTT. Encoded protein: CASSDRQGSGYTEAFF.

The chain has TRBV7-2 and TRBJ1-1; D perhaps matches TRBD1 (6 bases). CDR3 length equals 16 residues. V was trimmed by 5 bases and J by 1 base, leaving 17 bases between them. Per germline, CDR1 SGHTA and CDR2 FQGNSA. The CDR3 DNA reads as TGTGCCAGCAGCACAACCGGGACAAGGCAGAACACTGAAGCTTTCTTT. This translates into CASSTTGTRQNTEAFF.

The chain has TRBV7-8 and TRBJ2-6, with 7 bases fitting TRBD1. This CDR3 is 17 amino acids long. CDR1 and CDR2 from the germline V gene are SGHVS and FQNEAQ. Trimming at V came to 5 bases and at J to 0 bases, leaving 7 bases not matched to a gene. CDR3 amino acids: CASSRQGSFSGANVLTF. The CDR3 bases are TGTGCCAGCAGCCGACAGGGCTCATTCTCTGGGGCCAACGTCCTGACTTTC.

The CDR3 region is CASLPGPPYYEQYF. The CDR3 DNA reads as TGTGCCAGCCTCCCTGGCCCCCCGTACTACGAGCAGTACTTC. This sequence joins TRBV7-2 and TRBJ2-7, with no clear D. CDR3 length: 14 amino acids. Germline V CDR1 and CDR2: SGHTA, FQGNSA. With 8 bases removed from V and 3 bases from J, the gap between germline ends came to 17 bases. Full variable domain (remainder filled in from reference TRBV7-2 and TRBJ2-7): GAGVSQSPSNKVTEKGKDVELRCDPISGHTALYWYRQSLGQGLEFLIYFQGNSAPDKSGLPSDRFSAERTGGSVSTLTIQRTQQEDSAVYLCASLPGPPYYEQYFGPGTRLTVT.

The rearrangement uses TRBV10-3 and TRBJ2-2; D gene unclear. Trimming took off 10 bases at V and 7 bases at J, with 19 bases between the two ends. The CDR3 spans 14 residues. From germline, CDR1 is ENHRY and CDR2 SYGVKD. In DNA form, the CDR3 reads TGTGCCACGGCAGACGACGAGGTGGTCGGGGAGCTGTTTTTT. It translates to CATADDEVVGELFF.

This clone has just one count. The V call is TRBV5-3, the J call TRBJ1-4; maybe TRBD1 (6 bases). TRBV5-3 is an ORF for which the function is uncertain. Trimming removed 5 bases at V and 7 bases at J, with 15 bases between. The CDR3 sequence is 14 residues long. The chain's CDR3 is CARSPKGVGEKLFF. CDR3 sequence (DNA): TGTGCCAGAAGTCCGAAGGGGGTAGGTGAAAAACTGTTTTTT.

This clone has only one observation. The chain uses TRBV19 and TRBJ2-5; 8 bases are a match to TRBD1. Germline-derived CDR1 and CDR2 are LNHDA and SQIVND (reference sequence). CDR3 length equals 15 residues. V lost 4 bases and J lost 8; bases outside the gene matches: 12. The CDR3, as DNA: TGTGCCAGTAGTAATGGGACAGGTCCGCAGAGAACCCAGTACTTC. Amino acid sequence: CASSNGTGPQRTQYF.

This chain connects TRBV30 to TRBJ2-7, with D possibly matching TRBD2 (5 bases). Germline values: CDR1 GTSNPN, CDR2 SVGIG (reference sequence). The CDR3 totals 17 residues. V gave up 1 base and J gave up 0 bases, with 19 bases separating them. Written as DNA, the CDR3 is TGTGCCTGGAGTGCACTAGTTTCATCACAGAGCTCCTACGAGCAGTACTTC. This translates into CAWSALVSSQSSYEQYF.

Only one count was recorded for this clone. This chain joins TRBV9 and TRBJ1-1; D possibly corresponds to TRBD1 (6 bases). The length of the CDR3 is 14 residues. Germline V lookup: CDR1 SGDLS, CDR2 YYNGEE. V was cut by 4 bases and J by 5 bases, with 15 bases left in between. CDR3 amino acids: CASSSGTRGTEAFF. CDR3 in DNA: TGTGCCAGCAGCTCCGGGACAAGGGGAACTGAAGCTTTCTTT.

The chain has TRBV5-5 and TRBJ2-5; 8 bases match TRBD1. Trimming cost V 4 bases and J 7 bases; bases outside gene matches: 6. Germline CDR1 reads SGHKS; CDR2 reads YYEKEE (reference sequence). The length of the CDR3 is 13 residues. The DNA for the CDR3 is TGTGCCAGCAGCAGCATACAGGGGGTGACCCAGTACTTC. Translation: CASSSIQGVTQYF. Complete variable domain (other parts from reference TRBV5-5 and TRBJ2-5): DAGVTQSPTHLIKTRGQQVTLRCSPISGHKSVSWYQQVLGQGPQFIFQYYEKEERGRGNFPDRFSARQFPNYSSELNVNALLLGDSALYLCASSSIQGVTQYFGPGTRLLVL.

The V gene is TRBV28, the J gene TRBJ2-7, with 8 bases aligning to TRBD1. The CDR3 covers 13 residues. J was trimmed by 5 bases and V by 7 bases; bases with no gene match: 7. The germline V gene has CDR1 MDHEN and CDR2 SYDVKM. In DNA form, the CDR3 reads TGTGCCAGCATAGGACAGGGTTTCCACGAGCAGTACTTC. It codes for CASIGQGFHEQYF.

The chain joins TRBV28 to TRBJ2-7; 8 positions match TRBD2. Germline V gene lookup returns CDR1 MDHEN and CDR2 SYDVKM. The V segment lost 6 bases and the J segment 3 bases; nucleotides outside the gene matches: 10. The CDR3 consists of 15 residues. The CDR3 nucleotides read TGTGCCAGCAGGGGGGTGGCGGGAGGTCACTACGAGCAGTACTTC. This encodes CASRGVAGGHYEQYF.

The V gene is TRBV20-1, the J gene TRBJ2-3; 8 bases are a match to TRBD2. This CDR3 is 15 amino acids long. Unmatched junction bases numbered 11, after V lost 3 bases and J lost 6 bases. Germline V gene data show CDR1 as DFQATT and CDR2 as SNEGSKA (reference sequence). CDR3 loop: CSASKRESGSDTQYF. The CDR3 DNA is TGCAGTGCTAGTAAGCGGGAGTCAGGTTCGGATACGCAGTATTTT.

The CDR3 region is CASKTGESSYEQYF. The DNA of the CDR3 is TGTGCCAGTAAGACAGGGGAGAGCTCCTACGAGCAGTACTTC. The chain couples TRBV19 to TRBJ2-7, with TRBD1 identical over 8 bases. Trimming cost V 7 bases and J 0 bases; bases outside gene matches: 5. There are 14 residues in the CDR3. Germline-derived CDR1 and CDR2 are LNHDA and SQIVND (reference sequence).